Presented here are 12 T cell receptor beta chains from one specimen sequenced in a study of PD-L1 blockade in urothelial cancer. Time point reported: pretreatment peripheral blood. Assay: immunoSEQ multiplex PCR; the TCRdb copy retains only in-frame clones and omits some. This table holds approximately 88,000 clones, 84% found once. Source: PBMCs, taken around atezolizumab (anti-PD-L1) treatment. These TCRs come from a man between 60 and 70 years old with urothelial cancer.

This chain uses TRBV11-2 with TRBJ2-1, with 12 nucleotides matching TRBD2. V dropped 5 bases and J dropped 3; count of bases not matched to a gene: 5. Germline CDR1 SGHAT, CDR2 FQNNGV. This CDR3 has 16 amino acids. CDR3 nucleotide sequence: TGTGCCAGCAGCCTGAGGACTAGCGGGAACTACAATGAGCAGTTCTTC. Residues: CASSLRTSGNYNEQFF.

V gene TRBV15 combines with J gene TRBJ2-7; a possible D gene is TRBD2 (5 bases). In germline, CDR1 is LNHNV, CDR2 YYDKDF (reference sequence). V lost 3 bases and J lost 2, with 14 bases in between. The length of the CDR3 is 15 residues. For the CDR3, the DNA is TGTGCCACCAGCAGTTCCCGGGATATAGCCTACGAGCAGTACTTC. Translation: CATSSSRDIAYEQYF.

This chain uses TRBV5-4 with TRBJ2-3; 13 nucleotides align to TRBD2. The germline V gene has CDR1 SGHNT and CDR2 YYREEE (reference sequence). The CDR3 totals 18 residues. V dropped 2 bases and J dropped 3; count of bases not matched to a gene: 9. This CDR3 reads CASSFYRTSGSITDTQYF. CDR3 bases: TGTGCCAGCAGCTTCTACCGGACTAGCGGGAGTATAACAGATACGCAGTATTTT.

The genes are TRBV6-5 and TRBJ2-3; D is ambiguous. The CDR3 has 11 amino acids. The V end lost 10 bases, the J end lost 1 base, and 6 bases lay between the germline ends. Germline CDR1 and CDR2: MNHEY and SVGAGI. CDR3 sequence: CATQRTDTQYF. The CDR3 DNA reads TGTGCCACACAACGCACAGATACGCAGTATTTT.

The genes are TRBV2 and TRBJ2-5; the match to TRBD2 covers 7 bases. J was trimmed by 7 bases and V by 3 bases; bases with no gene match: 8. The CDR3 spans 14 residues. From germline, CDR1 is SNHLY and CDR2 FYNNEI. The CDR3 protein is CASSDIGGSGTQYF. The CDR3 coding sequence is TGTGCCAGCAGTGATATAGGCGGGAGTGGGACCCAGTACTTC.

This clone was counted between two and nine times. V usage is TRBV7-9 and J usage is TRBJ2-7; 8 bases are a match to TRBD1. CDR3 length equals 14 residues. After removal of 1 base from V and 1 base from J, the junction contained 0 bases not matched to a gene. CDR1 is SEHNR, CDR2 FQNEAQ, per germline (reference sequence). The CDR3 DNA follows: TGTGCCAGCAGCTTAGACAGGGGGTCCTACGAGCAGTACTTC. Translating gives CASSLDRGSYEQYF.

This sequence joins TRBV15 and TRBJ1-4; no clear D. Germline loops: CDR1 LNHNV, CDR2 YYDKDF (reference sequence). Trimming stripped 1 base from V and 0 bases from J, with 15 bases between. The CDR3 has 18 amino acids. The CDR3 DNA sequence: TGTGCCACCAGCAGAGTTAGGCCAAGCGGACCAACTAATGAAAAACTGTTTTTT. Translated, it gives CATSRVRPSGPTNEKLFF.

This chain connects TRBV28 to TRBJ2-7, with D possibly matching TRBD2 (6 bases). Germline-derived CDR1 and CDR2 are MDHEN and SYDVKM. Trimming shortened V by 7 bases and J by 3 bases, and 16 bases separated the two germline ends. This CDR3 comprises 14 residues. CDR3 bases: TGTGCCAGCACCCCGGGCGGGGATTTCTACGAGCAGTACTTC. Its translation: CASTPGGDFYEQYF.

The chain recombines TRBV6-5 with TRBJ2-6, with 7 bases matching TRBD1. V shed 4 bases, J shed 4 bases, and the junction held 4 bases outside the gene matches. CDR1 is MNHEY, CDR2 SVGAGI, per germline. The CDR3 length is 15 residues. CDR3 coding DNA: TGTGCCAGCAGTTTGACAGGGTGGGGGGCCAACGTCCTGACTTTC. Amino acid sequence: CASSLTGWGANVLTF.

The rearrangement uses TRBV28 and TRBJ1-5; no clear D gene. The CDR3 is 13 residues long. V was trimmed by 3 bases and J by 7 bases, leaving 10 bases between them. Germline V gene data show CDR1 as MDHEN and CDR2 as SYDVKM. The CDR3 loop is CASSFLGVQPQHF. The CDR3 coding sequence is TGTGCCAGCAGTTTTCTGGGAGTCCAGCCCCAGCATTTT.

The chain employs TRBV29-1 and TRBJ2-5, with TRBD2 matching 8 bases. The CDR3 spans 14 residues. Germline V gene data show CDR1 as SQVTM and CDR2 as ANQGSEA. Unmatched junction bases numbered 7, after V lost 3 bases and J lost 4 bases. The CDR3 reads CSVEGREGTETQYF. CDR3 sequence (DNA): TGCAGCGTTGAGGGACGGGAGGGGACAGAGACCCAGTACTTC.

The rearrangement uses TRBV28 and TRBJ2-5; tentatively, D is TRBD1 (5 bases). V gave up 4 bases and J gave up 1 base, with 13 bases separating them. The CDR3 spans 15 residues. CDR1 and CDR2 (germline): MDHEN, SYDVKM. As DNA, the CDR3 is TGTGCCAGCAGTTCGAATGGGGCGTCCCAAGAGACCCAGTACTTC. Amino acids: CASSSNGASQETQYF.